This T cell receptor (beta chain) was sequenced for a study of shared clonotypes between healthy human individuals. Terminally differentiated effector memory CD45RA+ cells were excluded from the naive CD8 cells, which were CD45RO-negative and positively selected for CCR7. Healthy HIV-negative adults with no recent acute infections or vaccinations were recruited as donors. CDR3 size: 15 residues. The junction had 9 bases not matched to a gene; V was cut back by 3 bases and J by 9 bases. Germline CDR1 MNHEY, CDR2 SMNVEV (reference sequence). Measured with immunoSEQ multiplex PCR; TCRdb has only the in-frame clones, and not every one. The table lists about 800,000 clones, about 96% of them singletons.

This sequence originates from a man aged 30 to 39 in good health. The V call is TRBV27, the J call TRBJ2-1, with 9 bases fitting TRBD2. Sequenced input: naive CD8+ T cells sorted from blood. CDR3 coding DNA: TGTGCCAGCAGTTTTTTTGCGGGAGGGTTTGGTGAGCAGTTCTTC. Residues: CASSFFAGGFGEQFF.